Below are 27 T cell receptor beta chains sequenced from a single sample in a study of prognosis after radiotherapy for stage I lung cancer. Two rounds of multiplex PCR amplified TCR beta CDR3 from genomic DNA. Amplification in first-round PCR relied on primers specific to each TRBV and TRBJ gene. TCRdb ran MiXCR on the multiplex PCR reads and lists one entry per CDR3 protein. The data contain some 56,000 distinct CDR3 sequences, around 27% of them singletons. This specimen was PBMCs, taken before or after stereotactic body radiation therapy (not recorded which). These TCRs come from a donor aged 50 or older with non-small cell lung cancer.

This clonotype was observed many times. The chain employs TRBV9 and TRBJ2-1; 8 positions agree with TRBD1. CDR1 and CDR2 from the germline V gene are SGDLS and YYNGEE. This CDR3 has 16 residues. V trimming: 3 bases; J trimming: 4 bases; junction bases outside the gene matches: 9. This CDR3 is CASSGRQGSAYNEQFF. The DNA for the CDR3 is TGTGCCAGCAGCGGTAGACAGGGGTCGGCTTACAATGAGCAGTTCTTC.

In regard to this clonotype: The junction departs from germline at one end; a sequencing error may be responsible. The rearrangement joins TRBV27 to TRBJ1-2; D may be TRBD1 (6 bases). Germline V lookup: CDR1 MNHEY, CDR2 SMNVEV (reference sequence). This CDR3 contains 17 residues. Here the CDR3 reads CASSRDRCGGTSYGHTF. CDR3 bases: TGTGCCAGCAGTCGCGACAGGTGCGGTGGAACTAGTTATGGCCACACCTTC.

This clonotype showed up many times. The V gene is TRBV19, the J gene TRBJ2-2; 7 bases match TRBD1. The V gene end was trimmed by 6 bases and the J gene end by 3 bases; junction bases not matched to a gene: 7. The germline V gene has CDR1 LNHDA and CDR2 SQIVND (reference sequence). The CDR3 is 15 amino acids. CDR3 protein: CASRRQGGDTGELFF. DNA of the CDR3: TGTGCCAGTAGGAGACAGGGTGGGGACACCGGGGAGCTGTTTTTT.

As concerns this clonotype: A much more abundant neighbour one base away suggests this may be a read error. This sequence joins TRBV9 and TRBJ1-5, with 10 nucleotides matching TRBD1. Trimming at V came to 3 bases and at J to 9 bases, leaving 12 bases not matched to a gene. The CDR3 loop spans 16 amino acids. Germline V gives CDR1 SGDLS, CDR2 YYNGEE. The CDR3 DNA is TGTGCCAGCAGCGGATGCACCCGGGACAGGGGTAGGCCCCAGCATTTT. Residues: CASSGCTRDRGRPQHF.

About this clonotype: This may stem from a read error, because a much larger clone lies one nucleotide away. The chain couples TRBV2 to TRBJ1-4, with 9 nucleotides matching TRBD1. This CDR3 is 15 amino acids long. Germline CDR1 reads SNHLY; CDR2 reads FYNNEI. This chain's CDR3 is CASRKAGTGNEELFF. CDR3 in DNA: TGTGCCAGCAGGAAGGCCGGGACAGGGAATGAAGAACTGTTTTTT.

About this clonotype: This could be a read error, since a much larger clone is one nucleotide away. This chain joins TRBV2 and TRBJ1-2; 7 nucleotides match TRBD1. Germline V lookup: CDR1 SNHLY, CDR2 FYNNEI. The CDR3 contains 14 residues. The V segment lost 6 bases and the J segment 7 bases; nucleotides outside the gene matches: 11. CDR3 amino acids: CASRETGVEGGYTF. The CDR3 coding sequence is TGTGCCAGCAGAGAAACAGGGGTCGAGGGTGGCTACACCTTC.

This clonotype has ten or more counts. The genes are TRBV9 and TRBJ2-2; tentatively, D is TRBD1 (6 bases). This CDR3 region has 11 residues. Germline V gives CDR1 SGDLS, CDR2 YYNGEE. V lost 3 bases and J 11 bases, leaving 8 bases between the germline ends. DNA of the CDR3: TGTGCCAGCAGCGAGGGGGTAGAGCTGTTTTTT. Translation: CASSEGVELFF.

This clonotype has ten or more counts. J is TRBJ2-6 and V is TRBV5-1, with 8 bases aligning to TRBD1. The ends lost 1 base at V and 1 base at J; junction bases unmatched: 13. The CDR3 totals 20 residues. The germline V gene encodes CDR1 SGHRS and CDR2 YFSETQ. CDR3 sequence: CASSLWMMGRTGSGANVLTF. Written as DNA, the CDR3 is TGCGCCAGCAGCTTGTGGATGATGGGTCGGACAGGGTCTGGGGCCAACGTCCTGACTTTC.

With regard to this clonotype: A much larger clone sits a single nucleotide away, making a read error possible. The chain is built from TRBV3-1 and TRBJ2-5, with 9 bases fitting TRBD2. Per the germline V gene, CDR1 is LGHDT and CDR2 is YNNKEL (reference sequence). The V gene end was trimmed by 4 bases and the J gene end by 5 bases; junction bases not matched to a gene: 11. CDR3 length: 16 amino acids. CDR3: CASSPREAGGVETQYF. In DNA form, the CDR3 reads TGTGCCAGCAGCCCCAGAGAAGCGGGGGGCGTGGAGACCCAGTACTTC.

The chain couples TRBV7-2 to TRBJ1-5; D is uncertain. CDR1 is SGHTA and CDR2 is FQGNSA in the germline V gene. The CDR3 loop spans 13 amino acids. V was clipped by 6 bases and J by 11 bases, with 17 bases between them. This chain's CDR3 is CASSLSYQQSQHF. CDR3 sequence (DNA): TGTGCCAGCAGTCTGTCCTACCAGCAGTCCCAGCATTTT. Combining the CDR3 with reference TRBV7-2 and TRBJ1-5 gives the whole variable domain GAGVSQSPSNKVTEKGKDVELRCDPISGHTALYWYRQSLGQGLEFLIYFQGNSAPDKSGLPSDRFSAERTGGSVSTLTIQRTQQEDSAVYLCASSLSYQQSQHFGDGTRLSIL.

This clonotype was detected ten times or more. The V call is TRBV7-2, the J call TRBJ2-7; 8 bases agree with TRBD2. Germline assignment: CDR1 SGHTA and CDR2 FQGNSA. The CDR3 extends over 15 amino acids. The V segment lost 5 bases and the J segment 0 bases; nucleotides outside the gene matches: 6. CDR3 bases: TGTGCCAGCAGCCGCACTAGCGGAGCCTCCTACGAGCAGTACTTC. It codes for CASSRTSGASYEQYF.

In its sample, this clonotype was seen many times. The chain employs TRBV5-5 and TRBJ1-1, with D unclear. Germline-derived CDR1 and CDR2 are SGHKS and YYEKEE (reference sequence). This CDR3 region has 13 residues. V lost 2 bases and J 7 bases, leaving 12 bases between the germline ends. DNA of the CDR3: TGTGCCAGCAGCTTCCTCAGTGAGCTTGAAGCTTTCTTT. It encodes CASSFLSELEAFF.

This clonotype was detected ten times or more. This sequence joins TRBV12-3 or TRBV12-4 and TRBJ1-1; 7 bases agree with TRBD1. J gave up 2 bases and V 6 bases, and 9 bases lay outside the gene matches. The CDR3 covers 15 residues. The CDR3 DNA sequence: TGTGCCAGCAGCTCCCGGACAGGAATCAACACTGAAGCTTTCTTT. Protein product: CASSSRTGINTEAFF.

This clonotype was observed many times. The V gene is TRBV5-1, the J gene TRBJ2-3; D is ambiguous. Germline V gene data show CDR1 as SGHRS and CDR2 as YFSETQ. V shed 1 base and J shed 0 bases, with 9 bases lying between them. The CDR3 has 15 residues. CDR3 nucleotides: TGCGCCAGCAGCTTGTCCAGCCTGAGCACAGATACGCAGTATTTT. Translated, it gives CASSLSSLSTDTQYF.

A few counts support this clonotype. A single base separates this from a much larger clone, so it may be a read error. The rearrangement joins TRBV30 to TRBJ2-7; D remains ambiguous. Germline assignment: CDR1 GTSNPN and CDR2 SVGIG (reference sequence). The CDR3 covers 14 residues. Trimming stripped 5 bases from V and 0 bases from J, with 14 bases between. DNA of the CDR3: TGTGCCTGGGGTCGTAAGATAAGCTCCTACGAGCAGTACTTC. Amino acid sequence: CAWGRKISSYEQYF.

This clonotype was seen at least ten times. The V and J genes are TRBV12-3 or TRBV12-4 and TRBJ1-1; TRBD1 might be the D (6 bases). V lost 1 base, J lost 3 bases, and 9 bases lay in between. The CDR3 is made up of 14 amino acids. The DNA for the CDR3 is TGTGCCAGCAGTTTAGGGCAGGGGCACACTGAAGCTTTCTTT. Protein: CASSLGQGHTEAFF.

A word on this clonotype: Only one base separates this from a far larger clonotype, so it likely reflects a read error. The chain is built from TRBV6-2 or TRBV6-3 and TRBJ2-5, with D perhaps matching TRBD2 (7 bases). The CDR3 covers 14 residues. Trimming pared 6 bases from V and 3 bases from J, leaving 14 bases between. Germline CDR1 is MNHEY and CDR2 is SVGEGT. The CDR3 loop reads CASSLGGVEETQYF. Written as DNA, the CDR3 is TGTGCCAGCAGCCTAGGGGGGGTAGAAGAGACCCAGTACTTC.

Regarding this clonotype: Likely a read error: the CDR3 ends without its conserved phenylalanine or tryptophan. No DNA is shown, since the ends of the CDR3 on it are uncertain; the CDR3 is the one TCRdb lists. The chain uses TRBV6-1 and TRBJ2-6. Termini included, the CDR3 measures 16 amino acids. CDR1 is MNHNS and CDR2 is SASEGT in the germline V gene. CDR3 sequence: CASSGFLGSGANVMTL.

This clonotype was observed many times. This chain joins TRBV18 and TRBJ2-7; D uncertain. Germline assignment: CDR1 KGHSH and CDR2 LQKENI. The length of the CDR3 is 15 residues. V was cut by 2 bases and J by 2 bases, with 13 bases left in between. CDR3 nucleotide sequence: TGTGCCAGCTCACCAGGTATAGGGCCCACCTACGAGCAGTACTTC. Translated: CASSPGIGPTYEQYF.

There are many counts of this clonotype. The chain carries TRBV7-9 and TRBJ2-5, with 8 positions matching TRBD2. Germline V gene lookup returns CDR1 SEHNR and CDR2 FQNEAQ (reference sequence). The V gene end was trimmed by 6 bases and the J gene end by 5 bases; junction bases not matched to a gene: 8. The CDR3 is 14 residues long. CDR3 region: CASSPRGGLETQYF. DNA for the CDR3: TGTGCCAGCAGTCCTCGGGGGGGCTTGGAGACCCAGTACTTC.

This clonotype came up a few times. A clone one base away is much larger, so this may be a read error. The chain carries TRBV4-1 and TRBJ2-1; D unresolved. The CDR3 runs 13 residues. Trimming left V 6 bases short and J 7 bases short, with 13 bases between. Germline values: CDR1 MGHRA, CDR2 YSYEKL. CDR3 sequence: CASRYLVGNEQFF. CDR3 in DNA: TGCGCCAGCAGATACCTCGTAGGAAATGAGCAGTTCTTC.

This clonotype was picked up many times. CDR3 nucleotides: TGTGCCAGCAGCTTAAATGCGGGAGGGATGAATGAAGCTTTCTTT. Protein product: CASSLNAGGMNEAFF. The chain couples TRBV7-3 to TRBJ1-1; D is ambiguous. V lost 1 base and J lost 7, with 16 bases in between. Germline V gene lookup returns CDR1 SGHTA and CDR2 FQGTGA. The CDR3 covers 15 residues.

This clonotype was recorded many times. The rearrangement joins TRBV6-2 or TRBV6-3 to TRBJ1-2; no clear D. CDR3 length: 18 residues. Trimming left V 0 bases short and J 6 bases short, with 23 bases between. Germline V CDR1 and CDR2: MNHEY, SVGEGT. In DNA form, the CDR3 reads TGTGCCAGCAGTTACTCGATGGAGGACGCGGCATTTGAGGATGGCTACACCTTC. Residues: CASSYSMEDAAFEDGYTF.

This clonotype was detected a few times. CDR3 DNA: TGTGCCAGCTCACCACGAAGCGGGGGGTTATCCTACAATGAGCAGTTCTTC. This sequence encodes CASSPRSGGLSYNEQFF. The V call is TRBV18, the J call TRBJ2-1; TRBD2 agrees at 9 bases. The CDR3 loop spans 17 amino acids. The germline CDR1 and CDR2 sequences are KGHSH and LQKENI. V was pared by 1 base and J by 1 base, with 5 bases of the junction left unmatched.

Concerning this clonotype itself: This likely reflects a read error, since a far larger clone is one base away. V is TRBV6-4 and J is TRBJ1-2; D possibly corresponds to TRBD1 (6 bases). With 5 bases removed from V and 3 bases from J, the gap between germline ends came to 22 bases. This CDR3 contains 17 residues. Germline V gene data show CDR1 as MRHNA and CDR2 as SNTAGT. The CDR3 is CASSPGTRGIGDYGYTF. Written as DNA, the CDR3 is TGTGCCAGCAGTCCCGGGACACGGGGCATTGGGGACTATGGCTACACCTTC.

The V and J genes are TRBV7-9 and TRBJ2-7; D ambiguous. CDR1 is SEHNR, CDR2 FQNEAQ, per germline (reference sequence). V lost 4 bases to trimming and J lost 3 bases, with 13 bases between them. The CDR3 has 14 amino acids. CDR3 amino acids: CASSSPTSYYEQYF. In nucleotides, the CDR3 is TGTGCCAGCAGCTCCCCCACAAGTTACTACGAGCAGTACTTC.

As for this clonotype: A read error is likely here: a far larger clone is one base away. This chain connects TRBV5-1 to TRBJ2-5; 9 nucleotides match TRBD2. The end of the DNA fits TRBJ2-1 better, so the J call may be wrong. The CDR3 contains 12 residues. Germline CDR1 is SGHRS and CDR2 is YFSETQ. The CDR3, as DNA: TGCGCCAGCTCCCGGACTAGCGTGCCACAGTTCTTC. As protein: CASSRTSVPQFF.